What follows are 3 T cell receptor beta chains derived from one specimen sequenced in a study of CD8+ T cells in alopecia areata. The sequencing template was cDNA reverse transcribed from extracted RNA. The method was immunoSEQ multiplex PCR; TCRdb's version includes in-frame clones alone and lacks a portion of them. The data show roughly 140,000 clones, with around 49% seen just once and less than 1% held by the top ten. The sequencing here drew on CD4+ T cells sorted from blood, taken at week 0. Every receptor here comes from a human donor with alopecia areata.

The chain uses TRBV28 and TRBJ2-6, with D unresolved. This CDR3 is built from 16 residues. V lost 7 bases to trimming and J lost 0 bases, with 13 bases between them. CDR1 and CDR2 from the germline V gene are MDHEN and SYDVKM. In nucleotides, the CDR3 is TGTGCCAGCAAGAGATACACAAGCTCTGGGGCCAACGTCCTGACTTTC. It encodes CASKRYTSSGANVLTF.

This clone appeared a few times. This chain joins TRBV7-9 and TRBJ1-1; D is unclear. In germline, CDR1 is SEHNR, CDR2 FQNEAQ (reference sequence). Trimming took off 5 bases at V and 7 bases at J, with 14 bases between the two ends. This CDR3 has 13 amino acids. The DNA of the CDR3 is TGTGCCAGCAGCCTAAACTCAGAGGGTGAAGCTTTCTTT. This gives the protein CASSLNSEGEAFF.

This clone was seen just once. The chain couples TRBV11-1 to TRBJ2-1, with D uncertain. Deletions cut 5 bases from V and 4 bases from J, with 18 bases between. This CDR3 has 16 amino acids. The germline CDR1 and CDR2 sequences are SGHAT and FQDESV (reference sequence). CDR3 in DNA: TGTGCCAGCAGCCTTAGGACGGGTATGTGGTACAATGAGCAGTTCTTC. Translated: CASSLRTGMWYNEQFF.